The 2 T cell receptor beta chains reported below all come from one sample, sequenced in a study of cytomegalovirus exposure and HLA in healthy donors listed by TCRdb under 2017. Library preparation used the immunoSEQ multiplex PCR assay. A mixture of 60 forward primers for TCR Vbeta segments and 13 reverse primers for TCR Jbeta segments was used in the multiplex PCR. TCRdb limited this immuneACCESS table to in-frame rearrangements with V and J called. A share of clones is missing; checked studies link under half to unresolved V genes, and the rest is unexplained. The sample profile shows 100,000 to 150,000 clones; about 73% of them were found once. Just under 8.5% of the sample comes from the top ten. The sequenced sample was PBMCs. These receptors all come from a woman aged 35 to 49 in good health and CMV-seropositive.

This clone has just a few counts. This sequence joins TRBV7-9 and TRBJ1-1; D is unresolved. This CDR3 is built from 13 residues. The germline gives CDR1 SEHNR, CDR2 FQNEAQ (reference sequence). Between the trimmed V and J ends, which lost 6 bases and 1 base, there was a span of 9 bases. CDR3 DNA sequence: TGTGCCAGCAGTCGAAGCGGGAACACTGAAGCTTTCTTT. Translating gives CASSRSGNTEAFF.

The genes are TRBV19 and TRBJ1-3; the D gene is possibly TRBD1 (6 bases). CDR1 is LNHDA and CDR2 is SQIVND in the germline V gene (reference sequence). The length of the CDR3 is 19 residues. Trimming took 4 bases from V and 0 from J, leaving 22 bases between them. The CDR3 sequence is CASSRNRVALPSSGNTIYF. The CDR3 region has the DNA TGTGCCAGTAGTAGGAACAGGGTGGCACTTCCATCCTCTGGAAACACCATATATTTT.